A selection of T cell receptor beta chains follows, all from one sample in a study of cytomegalovirus exposure and HLA in healthy donors. Method: immunoSEQ multiplex PCR; TCRdb's copy keeps in-frame clones and lacks some. The sample records about 190,000 clones, approximately 70% being singletons. The material sequenced was PBMCs. Every receptor here comes from a woman in her 30s in good health and CMV-seropositive. CDR3s include the opening cysteine and the closing phenylalanine or tryptophan. Each record gives: V gene, D gene, clone size, J gene, CDR3 DNA, CDR3 protein. The D gene is left open where the match is weak. Expanded clones are given a class, and other clones once, few, many or no size at all.

V: TRBV6-6; D: TRBD2; size: .; J: TRBJ2-1; DNA: TGTGCCAGCAGTGGGAAGGGACTAGCGGGAGTTGGGGAGCAGTTCTTC; CDR3: CASSGKGLAGVGEQFF
V: TRBV6-4; D: .; size: few; J: TRBJ2-2; DNA: TGTGCCAGCAGTGACAACAGGGACACCGGGGAGCTGTTTTTT; CDR3: CASSDNRDTGELFF
V: TRBV27; D: .; size: .; J: TRBJ2-7; DNA: TGTGCCAGCAGTTTTGATGGTAGCTCCTACGAGCAGTACTTC; CDR3: CASSFDGSSYEQYF
V: TRBV11-3; D: TRBD1; size: .; J: TRBJ2-2; DNA: TGTGCCAGCAGCTTACGTGGACAGGGTAACACCGGGGAGCTGTTTTTT; CDR3: CASSLRGQGNTGELFF
V: TRBV6-1; D: TRBD2; size: few; J: TRBJ2-7; DNA: TGTGCCAGCAGTCAAGGGAGAGCGGGGACCTACGAGCAGTACTTC; CDR3: CASSQGRAGTYEQYF
V: TRBV4-2; D: TRBD1; size: .; J: TRBJ1-4; DNA: TGTGCCAGCAGCCTAGGGAGGGGACAGGGAATTTTACCTAATGAAAAACTGTTTTTT; CDR3: CASSLGRGQGILPNEKLFF
V: TRBV5-4; D: TRBD1; size: .; J: TRBJ1-1; DNA: TGTGCCAGCAGCGGAACAGGGGGCCTCCCCTTGAACACTGAAGCTTTCTTT; CDR3: CASSGTGGLPLNTEAFF
V: TRBV2; D: .; size: .; J: TRBJ2-7; DNA: TGTGCCAGCAGTGAGAACGGAGCCTACGAGCAGTACTTC; CDR3: CASSENGAYEQYF
V: TRBV28; D: .; size: once; J: TRBJ1-1; DNA: TGTGCCAGCAAAGGGCTTCAGGGTAAAGCTTTCTTT; CDR3: CASKGLQGKAFF
V: TRBV7-9; D: .; size: .; J: TRBJ2-1; DNA: TGTGCCAGCAGCAGCTTACGAGACAATGAGCAGTTCTTC; CDR3: CASSSLRDNEQFF
V: TRBV6-1; D: .; size: few; J: TRBJ1-5; DNA: TGTGCCAGCAGTGAATATCGGGGAGGGAGCAATCAGCCCCAGCATTTT; CDR3: CASSEYRGGSNQPQHF
V: TRBV27; D: .; size: .; J: TRBJ1-5; DNA: TGTGCCAGCAAAGGAAGCAGCGGACGTCTCCAGCCCCAGCATTTT; CDR3: CASKGSSGRLQPQHF
V: TRBV5-5; D: TRBD1; size: .; J: TRBJ2-7; DNA: TGTGCCAGCAGCTTGGAATGGGACAGGTACTACGAGCAGTACTTC; CDR3: CASSLEWDRYYEQYF
V: TRBV29-1; D: .; size: .; J: TRBJ2-1; DNA: TGCAGCGTTGGCCAGGGAACCTACAATGAGCAGTTCTTC; CDR3: CSVGQGTYNEQFF
V: TRBV2; D: .; size: once; J: TRBJ2-1; DNA: TGTGCCAGCAGTCGGACTCGTTTCGGGTCCTACAATGAGCAGTTCTTC; CDR3: CASSRTRFGSYNEQFF
V: TRBV11-1; D: TRBD1; size: .; J: TRBJ2-7; DNA: TGTGCCAGCAGCCGAGACAGGGGGCGCAACGACGAGCAGTACTTC; CDR3: CASSRDRGRNDEQYF
V: TRBV4-2; D: TRBD2; size: few; J: TRBJ2-1; DNA: TGTGCCAGCAGCCCAGGGACTAGCGGGAGGGCCAATGCATTTGAGCAGTTCTTC; CDR3: CASSPGTSGRANAFEQFF
V: TRBV7-2; D: TRBD1; size: .; J: TRBJ1-1; DNA: TGTGCCAGCAGCCCCGGGACAGGGGGCACTGAAGCTTTCTTT; CDR3: CASSPGTGGTEAFF
V: TRBV14; D: TRBD2; size: .; J: TRBJ2-5; DNA: TGTGCCAGCAGCCAGGGGACACTGAAGCGGGGGGCACAAGAGACCCAGTACTTC; CDR3: CASSQGTLKRGAQETQYF
V: TRBV7-2; D: .; size: .; J: TRBJ2-1; DNA: TGTGCCAGCAGCTTAGGGTCGGGGTCGGAGCAGTTCTTC; CDR3: CASSLGSGSEQFF
V: TRBV7-2; D: .; size: .; J: TRBJ1-4; DNA: TGTGCCAGCAGAAAAGGGGCCGAATCTATGTTTTTT; CDR3: CASRKGAESMFF
V: TRBV29-1; D: TRBD1; size: .; J: TRBJ2-7; DNA: TGCAGCGTTGGAGAAGGGGGCCAGAGCTACGAGCAGTACTTC; CDR3: CSVGEGGQSYEQYF
V: TRBV7-9; D: .; size: .; J: TRBJ1-3; DNA: TGTTCCAGCAGCCTAGTACCCGTGAGGGACTCTGGAAACACCATATATTTT; CDR3: CSSSLVPVRDSGNTIYF
V: TRBV2; D: TRBD2; size: .; J: TRBJ2-2; DNA: TGTGCCAGCAGAGAGACTAGCCCGAACACCGGGGAGCTGTTTTTT; CDR3: CASRETSPNTGELFF
V: TRBV10-3; D: TRBD1; size: .; J: TRBJ1-1; DNA: TGTGCCATTCCCAAAACCGGGACAGGCATACTCTTAGGGGCTTTCTTT; CDR3: CAIPKTGTGILLGAFF
V: TRBV7-9; D: .; size: .; J: TRBJ1-2; DNA: TGTGCCAGCAGCTCCGACAGTCATGGCTACACCTTC; CDR3: CASSSDSHGYTF
V: TRBV13; D: .; size: .; J: TRBJ1-1; DNA: TGTGCCAGCAGCATGGGGGGGAACACTGAAGCTTTCTTT; CDR3: CASSMGGNTEAFF
V: TRBV5-4; D: .; size: .; J: TRBJ2-1; DNA: TGTGCCAGCAGTTGGTCCCCTCCCCGGGAGAATGAGCAGTTCTTC; CDR3: CASSWSPPRENEQFF
V: TRBV5-6; D: TRBD1; size: .; J: TRBJ2-7; DNA: TGTGCCAGCAGCTACAGGACAGGGTTCCCCTACGAGCAGTACTTC; CDR3: CASSYRTGFPYEQYF
V: TRBV20-1; D: .; size: .; J: TRBJ1-1; DNA: TGCAGTGCTGGAGAAACATTTGAAGCTTTCTTT; CDR3: CSAGETFEAFF
V: TRBV6-5; D: .; size: .; J: TRBJ2-7; DNA: TGTGCCAGCAGTTTACAGGGAGACTACGAGCAGTACTTC; CDR3: CASSLQGDYEQYF
V: TRBV5-4; D: .; size: .; J: TRBJ1-2; DNA: TGTGCCAGCAGCTTTGACCTCCAATGGAGCGGCTACACCTTC; CDR3: CASSFDLQWSGYTF
V: TRBV11-2; D: TRBD1; size: .; J: TRBJ2-3; DNA: TGTGCCAGCAGCCTTACAGGGGGCGCAGATACGCAGTATTTT; CDR3: CASSLTGGADTQYF
V: TRBV6-1; D: TRBD2; size: .; J: TRBJ2-4; DNA: TGTGCCAGCAGTCCGAGCGGGAGGGTACAAAACATTCAGTACTTC; CDR3: CASSPSGRVQNIQYF
V: TRBV2; D: TRBD2; size: .; J: TRBJ2-1; DNA: TGTGCCAGCAGGGGGACTAGCGGGAGGCCCCGCAAAGAAGAGCAGTTCTTC; CDR3: CASRGTSGRPRKEEQFF
V: TRBV5-4; D: TRBD2; size: .; J: TRBJ2-1; DNA: TGTGCCAGCAGCTTGACCGCGGGAGGGGAGCAGTTCTTC; CDR3: CASSLTAGGEQFF
V: TRBV7-9; D: .; size: .; J: TRBJ2-7; DNA: TGTGCCAGCAGCTTAAAATCCGAGCAGTACTTC; CDR3: CASSLKSEQYF
V: TRBV19; D: .; size: .; J: TRBJ1-1; DNA: TGTGCCAGTAGATCGGGACAAACGAACACTGAAGCTTTCTTT; CDR3: CASRSGQTNTEAFF
V: TRBV7-9; D: .; size: .; J: TRBJ1-1; DNA: TGTGCCAGCCTGTTGTGGGGGGACACTGAAGCTTTCTTT; CDR3: CASLLWGDTEAFF
V: TRBV21-1; D: .; size: .; J: TRBJ2-7; DNA: TGTGCCAGCAGACACACCCGGACTCATTCCAGCTCCTACGAGCAGTACTTC; CDR3: CASRHTRTHSSSYEQYF
V: TRBV27; D: .; size: .; J: TRBJ2-1; DNA: TGTGCCAGCAGTTTATCTGGCGGAAAACTCAATGAGCAGTTCTTC; CDR3: CASSLSGGKLNEQFF
V: TRBV13; D: TRBD2; size: .; J: TRBJ2-7; DNA: TGTGCCAGCAGCTCTACTAGCGGGAGCGAATTCCACGAGCAGTACTTC; CDR3: CASSSTSGSEFHEQYF
V: TRBV4-2; D: TRBD2; size: .; J: TRBJ2-1; DNA: TGTGCCAGCAGCCCGGACCCTAGCGGTGAGCAGTTCTTC; CDR3: CASSPDPSGEQFF
V: TRBV2; D: .; size: few; J: TRBJ1-4; DNA: TGTGCCAGCATCGTACGGGAAAAACTGTTTTTT; CDR3: CASIVREKLFF